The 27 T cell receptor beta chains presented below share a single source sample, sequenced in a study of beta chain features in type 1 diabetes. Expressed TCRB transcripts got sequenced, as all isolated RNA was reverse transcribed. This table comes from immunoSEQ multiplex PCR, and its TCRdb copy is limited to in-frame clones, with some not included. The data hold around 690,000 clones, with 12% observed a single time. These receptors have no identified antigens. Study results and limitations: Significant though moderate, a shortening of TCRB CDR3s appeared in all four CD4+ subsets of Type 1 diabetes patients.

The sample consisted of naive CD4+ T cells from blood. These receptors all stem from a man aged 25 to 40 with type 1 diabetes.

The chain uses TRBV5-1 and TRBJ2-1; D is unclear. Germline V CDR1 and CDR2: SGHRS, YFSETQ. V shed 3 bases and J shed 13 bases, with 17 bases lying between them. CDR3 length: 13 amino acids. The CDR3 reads CASSSPAVGAQFF. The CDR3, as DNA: TGCGCCAGCAGCTCACCGGCAGTCGGTGCCCAGTTCTTC. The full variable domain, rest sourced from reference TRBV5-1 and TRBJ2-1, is KAGVTQTPRYLIKTRGQQVTLSCSPISGHRSVSWYQQTPGQGLQFLFEYFSETQRNKGNFPGRFSGRQFSNSRSEMNVSTLELGDSALYLCASSSPAVGAQFFGPGTRLTVL.

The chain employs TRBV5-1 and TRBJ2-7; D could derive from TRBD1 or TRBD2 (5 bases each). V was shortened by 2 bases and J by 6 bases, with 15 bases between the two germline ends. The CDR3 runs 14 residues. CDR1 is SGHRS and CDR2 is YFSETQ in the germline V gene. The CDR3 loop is CASSFPTEGREQYF. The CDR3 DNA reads TGCGCCAGCAGCTTCCCGACAGAGGGCCGCGAGCAGTACTTC.

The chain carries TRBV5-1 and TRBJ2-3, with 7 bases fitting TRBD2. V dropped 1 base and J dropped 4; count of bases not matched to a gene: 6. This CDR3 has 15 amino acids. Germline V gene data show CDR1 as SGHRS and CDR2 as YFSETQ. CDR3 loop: CASSLSAGEPDTQYF. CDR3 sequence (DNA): TGCGCCAGCAGCTTGTCGGCGGGGGAACCAGATACGCAGTATTTT.

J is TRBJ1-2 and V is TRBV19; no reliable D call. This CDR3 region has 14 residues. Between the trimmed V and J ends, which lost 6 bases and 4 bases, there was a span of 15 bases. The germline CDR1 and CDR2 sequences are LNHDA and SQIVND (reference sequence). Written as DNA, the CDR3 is TGTGCCAGTAGCGGACGGACGACTGCCTATGGCTACACCTTC. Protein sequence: CASSGRTTAYGYTF.

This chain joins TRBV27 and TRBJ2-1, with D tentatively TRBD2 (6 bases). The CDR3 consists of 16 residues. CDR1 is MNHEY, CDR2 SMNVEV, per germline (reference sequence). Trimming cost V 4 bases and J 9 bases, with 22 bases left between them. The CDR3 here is CASSSPGTPTGPEQFF. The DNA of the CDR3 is TGTGCCAGCAGTTCCCCCGGGACTCCAACGGGCCCTGAGCAGTTCTTC.

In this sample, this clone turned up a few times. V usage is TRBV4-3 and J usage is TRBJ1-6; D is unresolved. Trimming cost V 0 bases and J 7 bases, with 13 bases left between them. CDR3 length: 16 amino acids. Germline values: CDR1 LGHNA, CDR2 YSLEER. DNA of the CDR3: TGCGCCAGCAGCCAAGAAGTAAGCTTAGGAAATTCACCCCTCCACTTT. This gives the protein CASSQEVSLGNSPLHF.

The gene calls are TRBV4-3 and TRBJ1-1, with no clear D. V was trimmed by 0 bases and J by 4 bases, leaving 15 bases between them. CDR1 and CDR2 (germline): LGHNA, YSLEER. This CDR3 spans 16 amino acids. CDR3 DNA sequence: TGCGCCAGCAGCCAAGATATTGGGTGGTCGAGCACTGAAGCTTTCTTT. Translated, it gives CASSQDIGWSSTEAFF.

CDR3 amino acids: CAISEYGSGGAYQETQYF. Here the CDR3 DNA reads TGTGCCATCAGTGAGTACGGTAGCGGGGGCGCGTACCAAGAGACCCAGTACTTC. The rearrangement links TRBV10-3 to TRBJ2-5; TRBD2 aligns across 9 bases. Germline loops: CDR1 ENHRY, CDR2 SYGVKD. This CDR3 region has 18 residues. With V trimmed by 1 base and J by 0 bases, 9 bases remained unmatched.

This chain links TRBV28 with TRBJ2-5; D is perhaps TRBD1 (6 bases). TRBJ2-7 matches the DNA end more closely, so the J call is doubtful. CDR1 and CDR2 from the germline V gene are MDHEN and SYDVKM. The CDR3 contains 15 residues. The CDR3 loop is CASSLRHRVGYEQYF. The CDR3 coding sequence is TGTGCCAGCAGTTTACGGCACAGGGTTGGCTACGAGCAGTACTTC.

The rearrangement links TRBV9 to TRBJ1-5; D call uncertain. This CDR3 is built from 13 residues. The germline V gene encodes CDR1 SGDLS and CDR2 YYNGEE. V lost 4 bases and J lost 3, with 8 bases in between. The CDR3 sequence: CASSPDTNQPQHF. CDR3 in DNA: TGTGCCAGCAGCCCCGACACCAATCAGCCCCAGCATTTT.

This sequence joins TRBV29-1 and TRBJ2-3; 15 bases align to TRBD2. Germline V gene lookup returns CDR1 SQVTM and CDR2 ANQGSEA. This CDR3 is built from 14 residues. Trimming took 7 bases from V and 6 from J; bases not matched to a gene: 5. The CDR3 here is CSGRTSGGADTQYF. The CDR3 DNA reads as TGCAGCGGAAGGACTAGCGGGGGGGCTGATACGCAGTATTTT.

The CDR3 DNA reads as TGTGCCAGCAGCTTAGCGCGAAGGTTTGGGACTCGCACAGATACGCAGTATTTT. Protein product: CASSLARRFGTRTDTQYF. The J gene is TRBJ2-3, the V gene TRBV7-2; a possible D gene is TRBD2 (6 bases). The germline V gene encodes CDR1 SGHTA and CDR2 FQGNSA. V shed 0 bases and J shed 1 base, with 17 bases lying between them. CDR3 length equals 18 residues.

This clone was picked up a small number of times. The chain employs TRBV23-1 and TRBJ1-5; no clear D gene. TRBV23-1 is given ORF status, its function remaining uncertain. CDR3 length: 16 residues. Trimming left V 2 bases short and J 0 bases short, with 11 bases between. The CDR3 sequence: CASSQGVRSSNQPQHF. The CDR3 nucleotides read TGCGCCAGCAGTCAAGGGGTCCGATCTAGCAATCAGCCCCAGCATTTT.

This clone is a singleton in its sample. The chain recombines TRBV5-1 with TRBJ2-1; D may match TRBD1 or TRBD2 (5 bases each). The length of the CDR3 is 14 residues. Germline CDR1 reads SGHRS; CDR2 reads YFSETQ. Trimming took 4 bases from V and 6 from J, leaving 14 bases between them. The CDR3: CASSEGDRGNEQFF. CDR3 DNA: TGCGCCAGCAGCGAGGGAGACAGAGGCAATGAGCAGTTCTTC. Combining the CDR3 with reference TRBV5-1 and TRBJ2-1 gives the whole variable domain KAGVTQTPRYLIKTRGQQVTLSCSPISGHRSVSWYQQTPGQGLQFLFEYFSETQRNKGNFPGRFSGRQFSNSRSEMNVSTLELGDSALYLCASSEGDRGNEQFFGPGTRLTVL.

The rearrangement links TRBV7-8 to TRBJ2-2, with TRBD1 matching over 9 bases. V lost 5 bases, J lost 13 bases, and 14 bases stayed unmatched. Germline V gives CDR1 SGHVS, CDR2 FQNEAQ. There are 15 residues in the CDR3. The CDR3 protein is CASSLYSGTGRRLFF. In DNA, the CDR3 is TGTGCCAGCAGCCTATACTCCGGGACAGGGAGAAGGCTGTTTTTT.

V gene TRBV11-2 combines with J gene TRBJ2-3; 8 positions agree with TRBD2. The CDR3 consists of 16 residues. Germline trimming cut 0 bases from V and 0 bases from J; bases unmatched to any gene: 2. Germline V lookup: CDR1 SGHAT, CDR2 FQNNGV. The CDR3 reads CASSLDSGVSTDTQYF. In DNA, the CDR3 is TGTGCCAGCAGCTTAGATAGCGGGGTGAGCACAGATACGCAGTATTTT.

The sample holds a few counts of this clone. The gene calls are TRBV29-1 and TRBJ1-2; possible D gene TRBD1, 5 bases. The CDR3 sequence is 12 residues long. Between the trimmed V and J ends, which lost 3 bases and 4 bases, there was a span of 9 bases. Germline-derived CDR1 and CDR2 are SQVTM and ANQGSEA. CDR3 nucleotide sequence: TGCAGCGTTGAGGGGGTACTCTATGGCTACACCTTC. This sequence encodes CSVEGVLYGYTF.

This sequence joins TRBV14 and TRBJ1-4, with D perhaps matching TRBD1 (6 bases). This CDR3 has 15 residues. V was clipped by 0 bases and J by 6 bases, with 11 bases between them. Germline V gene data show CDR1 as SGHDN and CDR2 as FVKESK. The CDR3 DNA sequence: TGTGCCAGCAGCCAAGAGTTACGGGGGCATGAAAAACTGTTTTTT. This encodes CASSQELRGHEKLFF.

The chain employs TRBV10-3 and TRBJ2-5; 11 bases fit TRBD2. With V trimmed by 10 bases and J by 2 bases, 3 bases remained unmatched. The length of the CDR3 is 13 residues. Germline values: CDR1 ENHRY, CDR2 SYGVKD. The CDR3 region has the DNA TGTGCCACCGGGACTAGCGGACAAGAGACCCAGTACTTC. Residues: CATGTSGQETQYF.

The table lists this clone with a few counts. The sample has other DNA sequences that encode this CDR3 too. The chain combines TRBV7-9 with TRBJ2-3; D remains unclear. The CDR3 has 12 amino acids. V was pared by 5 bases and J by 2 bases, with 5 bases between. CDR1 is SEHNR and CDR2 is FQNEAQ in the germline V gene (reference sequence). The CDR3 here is CASSRFTDTQYF. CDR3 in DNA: TGTGCCAGCAGCCGGTTCACAGATACGCAGTATTTT.

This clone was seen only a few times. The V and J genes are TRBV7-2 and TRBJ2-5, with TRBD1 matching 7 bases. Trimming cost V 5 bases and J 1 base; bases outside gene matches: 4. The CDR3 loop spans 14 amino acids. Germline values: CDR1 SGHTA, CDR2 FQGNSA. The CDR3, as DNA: TGTGCCAGCAGCCGAACAGGGGCCCAAGAGACCCAGTACTTC. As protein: CASSRTGAQETQYF.

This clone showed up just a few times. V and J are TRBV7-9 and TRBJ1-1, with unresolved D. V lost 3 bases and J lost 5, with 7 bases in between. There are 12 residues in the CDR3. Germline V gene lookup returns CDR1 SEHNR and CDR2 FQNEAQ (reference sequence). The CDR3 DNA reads TGTGCCAGCAGCTTGGACCAGACTGAAGCTTTCTTT. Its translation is CASSLDQTEAFF.

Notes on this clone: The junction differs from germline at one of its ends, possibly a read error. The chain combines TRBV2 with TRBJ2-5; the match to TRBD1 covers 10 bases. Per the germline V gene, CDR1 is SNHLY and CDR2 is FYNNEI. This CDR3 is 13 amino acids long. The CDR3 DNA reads TGTGCCGGCAGAGGGACAGGGGAAGAGACCCAGTACTTC. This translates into CAGRGTGEETQYF.

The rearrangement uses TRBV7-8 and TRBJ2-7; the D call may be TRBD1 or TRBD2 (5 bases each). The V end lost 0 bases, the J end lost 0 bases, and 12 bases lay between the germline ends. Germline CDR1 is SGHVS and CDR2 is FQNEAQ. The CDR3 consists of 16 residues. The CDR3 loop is CASSLAARESSYEQYF. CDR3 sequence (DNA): TGTGCCAGCAGCTTAGCGGCCAGGGAGAGCTCCTACGAGCAGTACTTC.

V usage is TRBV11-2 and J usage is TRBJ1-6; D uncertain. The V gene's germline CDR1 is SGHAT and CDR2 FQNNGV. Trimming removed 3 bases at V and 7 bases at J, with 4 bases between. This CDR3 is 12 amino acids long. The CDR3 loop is CASSFPNSPLHF. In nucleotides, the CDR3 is TGTGCCAGCAGCTTCCCAAATTCACCCCTCCACTTT.

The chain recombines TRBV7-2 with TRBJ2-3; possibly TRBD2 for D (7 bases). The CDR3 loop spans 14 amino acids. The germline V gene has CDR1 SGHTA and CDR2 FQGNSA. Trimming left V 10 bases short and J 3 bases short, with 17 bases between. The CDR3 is CATKEAGATDTQYF. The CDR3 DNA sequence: TGTGCCACTAAGGAGGCGGGGGCTACAGATACGCAGTATTTT.

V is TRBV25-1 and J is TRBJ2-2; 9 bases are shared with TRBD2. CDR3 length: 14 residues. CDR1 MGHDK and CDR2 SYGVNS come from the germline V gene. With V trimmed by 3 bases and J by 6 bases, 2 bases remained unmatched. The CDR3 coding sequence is TGTGCCAGCAGTGATCCTAGCGGGGCCGGGGAGCTGTTTTTT. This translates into CASSDPSGAGELFF.